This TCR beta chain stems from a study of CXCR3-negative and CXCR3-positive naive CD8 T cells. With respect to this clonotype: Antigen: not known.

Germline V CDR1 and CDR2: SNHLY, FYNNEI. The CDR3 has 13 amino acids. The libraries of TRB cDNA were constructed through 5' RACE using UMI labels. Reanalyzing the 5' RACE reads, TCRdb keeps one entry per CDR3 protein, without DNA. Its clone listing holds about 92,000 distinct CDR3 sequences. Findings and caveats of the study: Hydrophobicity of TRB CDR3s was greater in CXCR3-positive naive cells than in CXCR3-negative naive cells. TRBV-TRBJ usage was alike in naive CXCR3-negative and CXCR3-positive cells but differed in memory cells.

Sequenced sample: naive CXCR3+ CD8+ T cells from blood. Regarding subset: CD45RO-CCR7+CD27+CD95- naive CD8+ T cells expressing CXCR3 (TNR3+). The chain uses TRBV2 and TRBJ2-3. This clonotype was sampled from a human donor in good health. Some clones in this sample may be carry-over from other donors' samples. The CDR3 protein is CAGWSTRTDTQYF.